This T cell receptor beta chain was identified during a study of blood T cell repertoires in COVID-19. Study overall: Sites across the United States, Italy and Spain contributed samples from acute and convalescent COVID-19.

Under the authors' procedure: Reference gene primer amplification in the assay estimated nucleated cell counts. Profiling relied on immunoSEQ multiplex PCR, and the TCRdb table lists in-frame clones only, not all of them. D and trimming were read from the DNA, whereas the V and J calls and clone size are those reported in that table. The sample shows around 300,000 clones, 87% of them seen only once. The clonotype was recovered from a young man with active or convalescent COVID-19. Sequencing was done on a sample of peripheral blood.

The CDR3 region is CASSVTSSSGRAADTGELFF. The CDR3 DNA reads TGTGCCAGCAGCGTAACCTCTTCTAGCGGGAGGGCCGCTGACACCGGGGAGCTGTTTTTT. The J gene is TRBJ2-2, the V gene TRBV9; 12 nucleotides agree with TRBD2. The length of the CDR3 is 20 residues. After removal of 1 base from V and 3 bases from J, the junction contained 13 bases not matched to a gene. In germline, CDR1 is SGDLS, CDR2 YYNGEE.